The 9 T cell receptor beta chains below were found in one sample sequenced in a study of T cell responses to AZD1222 COVID-19 vaccine. The data were produced by immunoSEQ multiplex PCR, yet TCRdb's version contains in-frame clones alone and is incomplete. The table records 150,000 to 200,000 clones, about 91% of them present only once. Specimen: peripheral blood, collected on day 0 of AZD1222 vaccination. The receptors shown here come from an adult in good health.

This chain uses TRBV29-1 with TRBJ1-2; D ambiguous. The germline CDR1 and CDR2 sequences are SQVTM and ANQGSEA. The CDR3 extends over 9 amino acids. V was clipped by 6 bases and J by 7 bases, with 6 bases between them. CDR3 region: CSVDGGYTF. CDR3 DNA: TGCAGCGTCGACGGTGGCTACACCTTC.

The rearrangement uses TRBV19 and TRBJ1-1; TRBD1 aligns across 8 bases. The CDR3 has 12 residues. CDR1 and CDR2 (germline): LNHDA, SQIVND (reference sequence). V was pared by 5 bases and J by 6 bases, with 2 bases of the junction left unmatched. The CDR3 DNA reads TGTGCCAGTAGTTTGACAGGGGCTGAAGCTTTCTTT. It is translated as CASSLTGAEAFF. Combining the CDR3 with reference TRBV19 and TRBJ1-1 gives the whole variable domain DGGITQSPKYLFRKEGQNVTLSCEQNLNHDAMYWYRQDPGQGLRLIYYSQIVNDFQKGDIAEGYSVSREKKESFPLTVTSAQKNPTAFYLCASSLTGAEAFFGQGTRLTVV.

V gene TRBV5-1 combines with J gene TRBJ1-5; 8 bases are a match to TRBD1. The CDR3 extends over 17 amino acids. The V and J ends lost 3 bases and 5 bases, in that order; junction bases with no gene match: 13. Germline assignment: CDR1 SGHRS and CDR2 YFSETQ. CDR3 DNA sequence: TGCGCCAGCAGCTGGGGGACAGGACCCCTGCAGGATCAGCCCCAGCATTTT. The encoded protein is CASSWGTGPLQDQPQHF.

V is TRBV27 and J is TRBJ2-7; a possible D gene is TRBD2 (6 bases). This CDR3 has 13 amino acids. Trimming pared 8 bases from V and 2 bases from J, leaving 13 bases between. Germline assignment: CDR1 MNHEY and CDR2 SMNVEV (reference sequence). Written as DNA, the CDR3 is TGTGCCAGCTCTGCGGGGCGCACCTACGAGCAGTACTTC. Translated: CASSAGRTYEQYF.

Concerning this clone: The same CDR3 arises from other DNA sequences in this sample as well. The CDR3, as DNA: TGTGCCAGCAGTTTGGAAGATACGCAGTATTTT. It specifies CASSLEDTQYF. V gene TRBV12-3 or TRBV12-4 combines with J gene TRBJ2-3; the D is unclear. CDR3 length: 11 residues. The V and J ends lost 3 bases and 5 bases respectively, with 3 bases between them.

This clone was seen once. The chain recombines TRBV7-2 with TRBJ2-5; 8 bases are shared with TRBD2. J was trimmed by 4 bases and V by 4 bases; bases with no gene match: 11. The CDR3 spans 16 residues. Germline CDR1 reads SGHTA; CDR2 reads FQGNSA. The CDR3 region has the DNA TGTGCCAGCAGCTGGCTCCGGGGGGGCTGGAGAGAGACCCAGTACTTC. It translates to CASSWLRGGWRETQYF.

The V gene is TRBV5-1, the J gene TRBJ1-5; 7 nucleotides match TRBD1. The germline V gene has CDR1 SGHRS and CDR2 YFSETQ. The CDR3 is made up of 13 amino acids. The V and J ends lost 0 bases and 6 bases, in that order; junction bases with no gene match: 0. The CDR3 DNA reads TGCGCCAGCAGCTTGGAGGGGGCTCAGCCCCAGCATTTT. It codes for CASSLEGAQPQHF.

CDR3 sequence reads: CASRPGQGVEKLFF. CDR3 nucleotide sequence: TGTGCCAGTAGACCGGGACAGGGGGTAGAAAAACTGTTTTTT. The V call is TRBV19, the J call TRBJ1-4; 11 bases align to TRBD1. The length of the CDR3 is 14 residues. Germline V CDR1 and CDR2: LNHDA, SQIVND (reference sequence). V dropped 6 bases and J dropped 8; count of bases not matched to a gene: 5. Looking up the rest from reference TRBV19 and TRBJ1-4 gives the full variable domain: DGGITQSPKYLFRKEGQNVTLSCEQNLNHDAMYWYRQDPGQGLRLIYYSQIVNDFQKGDIAEGYSVSREKKESFPLTVTSAQKNPTAFYLCASRPGQGVEKLFFGSGTQLSVL.

This chain uses TRBV7-2 with TRBJ1-3; 8 nucleotides match TRBD1. CDR3 size: 15 residues. The V gene end was trimmed by 4 bases and the J gene end by 4 bases; junction bases not matched to a gene: 6. Per the germline V gene, CDR1 is SGHTA and CDR2 is FQGNSA. The CDR3 loop is CASSSPGGTGNTIYF. DNA of the CDR3: TGTGCCAGCAGCTCTCCAGGGGGCACGGGAAACACCATATATTTT. The complete variable domain, with remaining parts taken from reference TRBV7-2 and TRBJ1-3, reads GAGVSQSPSNKVTEKGKDVELRCDPISGHTALYWYRQSLGQGLEFLIYFQGNSAPDKSGLPSDRFSAERTGGSVSTLTIQRTQQEDSAVYLCASSSPGGTGNTIYFGEGSWLTVV.